The 32 T cell receptor beta chains listed next were all sequenced from one sample in a study (dated by TCRdb to the mid-2010s). Library method: RT-PCR. Sequencing used an Illumina MiSeq. The public reads were reprocessed in TCRdb via fastp at Q25 and MiXCR, keeping in-frame beta chains. Here each entry gathers all rows of one CDR3 protein and keeps the most common genes and DNA. The table for this sample lists about 680,000 distinct CDR3 sequences; approximately 15% of them were counted only once. The ten biggest clones cover 3.6% of the sample. Sequenced input: memory CD4+ T cells from blood. The receptors were gathered from a female donor in good health, serving as a healthy control.

This clonotype was found a few times. The chain employs TRBV6-1 and TRBJ1-1; no reliable D call. The CDR3 sequence is 12 residues long. Germline assignment: CDR1 MNHNS and CDR2 SASEGT. Trimming took 1 base from V and 8 from J, leaving 8 bases between them. The CDR3 DNA reads as TGTGCCAGCAGTGAAGTATGGGAAGAAGCTTTCTTT. Encoded protein: CASSEVWEEAFF.

This clonotype was seen a few times. The rearrangement uses TRBV5-1 and TRBJ2-3; no definite D call. Trimming pared 4 bases from V and 5 bases from J, leaving 17 bases between. This CDR3 contains 15 residues. Germline V lookup: CDR1 SGHRS, CDR2 YFSETQ. The CDR3 DNA sequence: TGCGCCAGCAGCCCCCAAGGATCAGAAAGAGATACGCAGTATTTT. Translation: CASSPQGSERDTQYF.

This sequence joins TRBV24-1 and TRBJ2-1, with TRBD1 identical over 11 bases. V lost 4 bases to trimming and J lost 2 bases; unmatched junction nucleotides: 3. CDR3 size: 16 residues. Germline loops: CDR1 KGHDR, CDR2 SFDVKD. This chain's CDR3 is CATSEPDRGPYNEQFF. The CDR3 nucleotides are TGTGCCACCAGTGAACCGGACAGGGGGCCCTACAATGAGCAGTTCTTC.

A few counts support this clonotype. This chain connects TRBV12-3 or TRBV12-4 to TRBJ1-3; D remains unclear. Deletions cut 3 bases from V and 4 bases from J, with 10 bases between. CDR3 length equals 14 residues. CDR3 region: CASSFVAVGNTIYF. The CDR3 nucleotides read TGTGCCAGCAGTTTCGTGGCAGTCGGAAACACCATATATTTT.

This clonotype showed up just a few times. The rearrangement uses TRBV7-7 and TRBJ2-5; tentatively, D is TRBD1 (6 bases). Deletions cut 4 bases from V and 4 bases from J, with 13 bases between. The length of the CDR3 is 14 residues. Germline V lookup: CDR1 SSHAT, CDR2 FNYEAQ (reference sequence). The CDR3 DNA reads as TGTGCCAGCAGCTCCCGGACAGATCCAGAGACCCAGTACTTC. Amino acid sequence: CASSSRTDPETQYF.

This clonotype was picked up a small number of times. The chain carries TRBV28 and TRBJ2-3, with TRBD2 identical over 8 bases. CDR1 and CDR2 (germline): MDHEN, SYDVKM. The CDR3 runs to 21 residues. V was clipped by 8 bases and J by 6 bases; unmatched bases: 31. The CDR3 protein is CASPPRGREGKSGDPGDTQYF. The CDR3 DNA sequence: TGTGCCAGCCCTCCCAGGGGCCGGGAGGGTAAGAGCGGGGACCCTGGGGATACGCAGTATTTT.

This clonotype was seen a few times. This chain connects TRBV10-3 to TRBJ1-4; 8 bases map to TRBD1. Germline trimming cut 6 bases from V and 7 bases from J; bases unmatched to any gene: 7. In germline, CDR1 is ENHRY, CDR2 SYGVKD. The CDR3 has 14 amino acids. The CDR3 protein is CAIRPGGLGEKLFF. CDR3 coding DNA: TGTGCCATCAGACCAGGGGGCTTGGGTGAAAAACTGTTTTTT.

The V gene is TRBV9, the J gene TRBJ2-7, with TRBD2 as a possible D gene (6 bases). This CDR3 spans 17 amino acids. V dropped 0 bases and J dropped 2 bases, with 18 bases sitting between them. Germline V gene sequence: CDR1 SGDLS, CDR2 YYNGEE. This CDR3 reads CASSVGDPGEAAYEQYF. Here the CDR3 DNA reads TGTGCCAGCAGCGTAGGGGATCCGGGAGAAGCAGCCTACGAGCAGTACTTC.

This clonotype was seen many times. The chain combines TRBV6-6 with TRBJ2-7; unclear D gene. Between the trimmed V and J ends, which lost 1 base and 7 bases, there was a span of 8 bases. The CDR3 has 12 amino acids. The germline V gene encodes CDR1 MNHNY and CDR2 SVGAGI (reference sequence). As DNA, the CDR3 is TGTGCCAGCAGTTACTGGGGTTCTGAGCAGTACTTC. Translation gives CASSYWGSEQYF.

The table lists this clonotype with a few counts. The genes are TRBV27 and TRBJ1-2; the D gene is possibly TRBD1 (5 bases). V was clipped by 6 bases and J by 6 bases, with 14 bases between them. The germline V gene has CDR1 MNHEY and CDR2 SMNVEV (reference sequence). The CDR3 runs 13 residues. The CDR3 spells CASRAEGSHGYTF. CDR3 bases: TGTGCCAGCAGAGCGGAGGGGTCCCATGGCTACACCTTC.

The chain employs TRBV9 and TRBJ2-1, with D unresolved. Germline CDR1 is SGDLS and CDR2 is YYNGEE. There are 15 residues in the CDR3. V dropped 0 bases and J dropped 4 bases, with 11 bases sitting between them. The CDR3 protein is CASSVASGFYNEQFF. In nucleotides, the CDR3 is TGTGCCAGCAGCGTAGCTAGTGGGTTTTACAATGAGCAGTTCTTC.

This clonotype was detected a few times. The gene calls are TRBV6-5 and TRBJ1-5; unclear D gene. The germline V gene encodes CDR1 MNHEY and CDR2 SVGAGI. This CDR3 is 13 amino acids long. V dropped 5 bases and J dropped 7 bases, with 12 bases sitting between them. This chain's CDR3 is CASSGRPEQPQHF. The CDR3 coding sequence is TGTGCCAGCAGTGGACGCCCGGAGCAGCCCCAGCATTTT.

The rearrangement links TRBV20-1 to TRBJ2-3; D is tentatively TRBD1 or TRBD2 (5 bases each). The V end was cut by 1 base, the J end by 4 bases, with 27 bases between. The length of the CDR3 is 19 residues. CDR1 and CDR2 (germline): DFQATT, SNEGSKA (reference sequence). CDR3 sequence (DNA): TGCAGTGCTAGAGTAGGATTTAAGGATGGGTCAGAGGGACCAGATACGCAGTATTTT. Translated, it gives CSARVGFKDGSEGPDTQYF.

This clonotype was seen more than once but under ten times. The J gene is TRBJ2-1, the V gene TRBV28; possible D gene TRBD2, 5 bases. V was shortened by 3 bases and J by 1 base, with 10 bases between the two germline ends. The CDR3 contains 15 residues. CDR1 and CDR2 (germline): MDHEN, SYDVKM. The CDR3: CASSFEGWSYNEQFF. In DNA form, the CDR3 reads TGTGCCAGCAGTTTTGAGGGTTGGTCCTACAATGAGCAGTTCTTC.

The chain employs TRBV7-9 and TRBJ2-1; 10 positions agree with TRBD1. Germline loops: CDR1 SEHNR, CDR2 FQNEAQ (reference sequence). After removal of 3 bases from V and 7 bases from J, the junction contained 12 bases not matched to a gene. This CDR3 comprises 17 residues. The CDR3 protein is CASSLGVGDRGRNEQFF. In nucleotides, the CDR3 is TGTGCCAGCAGCTTGGGTGTAGGGGACAGGGGAAGAAATGAGCAGTTCTTC.

This clonotype was detected a few times. The CDR3 DNA sequence: TGTGCCAGCAGCTACGCAGCCAACTATGGCTACACCTTC. It yields the protein CASSYAANYGYTF. This rearrangement joins TRBV7-9 to TRBJ1-2, with D unclear. The CDR3 contains 13 residues. The germline V gene has CDR1 SEHNR and CDR2 FQNEAQ (reference sequence). V lost 4 bases and J lost 2, with 8 bases in between.

This clonotype has more than one count but fewer than ten. The chain carries TRBV10-3 and TRBJ2-6; D remains unclear. Germline CDR1 is ENHRY and CDR2 is SYGVKD. CDR3 length: 16 residues. Deletions cut 4 bases from V and 0 bases from J, with 10 bases between. CDR3 loop: CAISAGQTSGANVLTF. In DNA, the CDR3 is TGTGCCATCAGTGCGGGTCAGACCTCTGGGGCCAACGTCCTGACTTTC.

The chain has TRBV4-2 and TRBJ2-7; 15 positions agree with TRBD2. V was clipped by 2 bases and J by 7 bases; unmatched bases: 18. CDR1 LGHNA and CDR2 YNFKEQ come from the germline V gene. The CDR3 has 20 residues. The CDR3 region is CASSQKDVSGLAGGLREQYF. CDR3 DNA sequence: TGTGCCAGCAGCCAAAAGGATGTAAGTGGACTAGCGGGAGGGCTGAGAGAGCAGTACTTC.

V is TRBV4-1 and J is TRBJ1-5; unclear D gene. Deletions cut 0 bases from V and 0 bases from J, with 12 bases between. Germline V gene data show CDR1 as MGHRA and CDR2 as YSYEKL. The CDR3 sequence is 17 residues long. CDR3 nucleotide sequence: TGCGCCAGCAGCCAAGATTTCGGATATAATAGCAATCAGCCCCAGCATTTT. Translated, it gives CASSQDFGYNSNQPQHF.

This clonotype has a handful of counts. The chain employs TRBV9 and TRBJ2-3, with D uncertain. In germline, CDR1 is SGDLS, CDR2 YYNGEE. The CDR3 spans 17 residues. The V end lost 0 bases, the J end lost 6 bases, and 20 bases lay between the germline ends. DNA of the CDR3: TGTGCCAGCAGCGTAGCTAGACCCCTTTATGACACGGATACGCAGTATTTT. Protein sequence: CASSVARPLYDTDTQYF.

This clonotype was seen a few times. The rearrangement uses TRBV20-1 and TRBJ2-7, with D possibly being TRBD2 (6 bases). Germline V gene sequence: CDR1 DFQATT, CDR2 SNEGSKA (reference sequence). The CDR3 runs 16 residues. Trimming removed 3 bases from V and 2 bases from J, with 20 bases in between. CDR3 DNA: TGCAGTGCTAGGGCCGGACTATCCCCCTTACCCTACGAGCAGTACTTC. Encoded protein: CSARAGLSPLPYEQYF.

This clonotype was picked up many times. This rearrangement joins TRBV15 to TRBJ2-7; D is undetermined. Germline assignment: CDR1 LNHNV and CDR2 YYDKDF (reference sequence). The CDR3 sequence is 14 residues long. Trimming shortened V by 0 bases and J by 3 bases, and 9 bases separated the two germline ends. The CDR3 loop reads CATSRDSGDYEQYF. The CDR3 DNA sequence: TGTGCCACCAGCAGAGATAGTGGGGACTACGAGCAGTACTTC.

Many counts were recorded for this clonotype. Here the CDR3 DNA reads TGTGCCAGCAGCTTGTTCTACACCTACGAGCAGTACTTC. It translates to CASSLFYTYEQYF. This chain connects TRBV5-5 to TRBJ2-7; D unclear. This CDR3 spans 13 amino acids. CDR1 SGHKS and CDR2 YYEKEE come from the germline V gene (reference sequence). Between the trimmed V and J ends, which lost 1 base and 2 bases, there was a span of 7 bases.

This clonotype was detected ten times or more. The rearrangement links TRBV6-5 to TRBJ1-1; D may be TRBD1 (6 bases). V was trimmed by 5 bases and J by 4 bases, leaving 17 bases between them. This CDR3 contains 15 residues. Germline V gives CDR1 MNHEY, CDR2 SVGAGI. The CDR3 region is CASSRQAGEATEAFF. CDR3 DNA: TGTGCCAGCAGTAGACAGGCAGGGGAGGCCACTGAAGCTTTCTTT.

This clonotype turned up a few times. The V call is TRBV3-1, the J call TRBJ2-7; 13 nucleotides align to TRBD2. This CDR3 has 16 residues. J lost 6 bases, V lost 3 bases, and 8 bases had no gene match. Germline V gene lookup returns CDR1 LGHDT and CDR2 YNNKEL (reference sequence). The CDR3 reads CASSHPGLAGVGEQYF. DNA of the CDR3: TGTGCCAGCAGCCACCCCGGACTAGCGGGAGTCGGCGAGCAGTACTTC.

Ten or more counts support this clonotype. The chain uses TRBV6-5 and TRBJ1-5, with D possibly TRBD1 on 6 matching bases. Germline CDR1 and CDR2: MNHEY and SVGAGI. V was shortened by 6 bases and J by 0 bases, with 12 bases between the two germline ends. The CDR3 is made up of 15 amino acids. In nucleotides, the CDR3 is TGTGCCAGCAGACGATGGACAGATAGCAATCAGCCCCAGCATTTT. This translates into CASRRWTDSNQPQHF.

This clonotype was counted only a few times. CDR3 DNA: TGTGCCAGCAGTTTAGTACAGGGGAGGTACGAGCAGTACTTC. Residues: CASSLVQGRYEQYF. The chain couples TRBV12-3 or TRBV12-4 to TRBJ2-7; possibly TRBD1 for D (7 bases). This CDR3 contains 14 residues. Trimming removed 1 base from V and 4 bases from J, with 11 bases in between.

Only a few counts were recorded for this clonotype. This chain joins TRBV11-2 and TRBJ1-2, with 10 bases that match TRBD1. Germline-derived CDR1 and CDR2 are SGHAT and FQNNGV. V dropped 4 bases and J dropped 13; count of bases not matched to a gene: 6. This CDR3 contains 12 residues. CDR3 loop: CASSSRTGGFTF. The CDR3 DNA follows: TGTGCCAGCAGCTCCAGGACAGGGGGTTTCACCTTC.

This clonotype was counted a few times. V usage is TRBV20-1 and J usage is TRBJ2-3; no clear D gene. CDR1 DFQATT and CDR2 SNEGSKA come from the germline V gene (reference sequence). The V gene lost 2 bases and the J gene lost 3 bases, with 15 bases spanning the gap. This CDR3 is built from 15 residues. CDR3 amino acids: CSARTLLALTDTQYF. The CDR3 DNA sequence: TGCAGTGCTAGAACATTGCTCGCACTTACAGATACGCAGTATTTT.

This clonotype was detected many times. The chain has TRBV12-3 or TRBV12-4 and TRBJ2-1; D unclear. The ends were cut back, 9 bases at V and 0 bases at J, with 12 bases in the middle. The CDR3 has 14 amino acids. As DNA, the CDR3 is TGTGCCAGTGCCACTCCAGGCTCCTACAATGAGCAGTTCTTC. Protein product: CASATPGSYNEQFF.

This chain joins TRBV5-4 and TRBJ2-1, with TRBD2 identical over 12 bases. V lost 2 bases to trimming and J lost 8 bases; unmatched junction nucleotides: 5. Germline CDR1 reads SGHNT; CDR2 reads YYREEE (reference sequence). The CDR3 is made up of 15 amino acids. The CDR3: CASSLGLAGRDEQFF. Written as DNA, the CDR3 is TGTGCCAGCAGCTTAGGACTAGCGGGACGGGATGAGCAGTTCTTC.

A few counts support this clonotype. V and J are TRBV10-3 and TRBJ1-1, with D perhaps TRBD1 (6 bases). CDR1 is ENHRY, CDR2 SYGVKD, per germline. The CDR3 has 14 residues. Trimming took off 3 bases at V and 0 bases at J, with 8 bases between the two ends. The CDR3 sequence: CAISDDRMNTEAFF. The CDR3 DNA reads TGTGCCATCAGTGACGACAGGATGAACACTGAAGCTTTCTTT.